This T cell receptor (beta chain) originates from a study of Graves' ophthalmopathy and Graves' hyperthyroidism. Background on the study: Absence of ophthalmopathy within 18 months of follow-up defined stable hyperthyroidism.

Amplified material comprised TCR beta CDR3 regions derived from RNA transcripts. The first round was an RT-PCR with HTBI primers, and the second round was a multiplex PCR. From the multiplex PCR reads, TCRdb called clonotypes with MiXCR, one entry per CDR3 protein. The sample holds around 1,000,000 distinct CDR3 sequences, about 38% seen once. To note about this clonotype: Antigen: not known. No conserved phenylalanine or tryptophan ends this CDR3, so it is likely a read error. No DNA is shown, since the ends of the CDR3 on it are uncertain; the CDR3 is the one TCRdb lists.

Excluded: other autoimmune disease, uncontrolled infection, pregnancy or lactation. Germline-derived CDR1 and CDR2 are LGHNA and YNFKEQ. With termini counted, the CDR3 has 8 amino acids. Regarding the study as a whole: Discriminating ophthalmopathy from stable hyperthyroidism, a 13-signature model attained a sensitivity of about 88% and a specificity of about 79%. It was with roughly 71% sensitivity and just under 75% specificity that the model predicted ophthalmopathy progression.

The source is an adult man with Graves' hyperthyroidism. The sequenced sample consisted of peripheral blood or thyroid tissue (not recorded which). The gene calls are TRBV4-2 and TRBJ1-6. The CDR3 sequence: CASSHPLV.